This T cell receptor (beta chain) was recovered during a study of PD-1 blockade in classical Hodgkin lymphoma. Study observations and caveats: Differences between repertoires have undefined causes, possibly disease activity or prior therapy. Reported findings placed baseline TCR diversity lower in newly diagnosed patients (compared with healthy donors).

V was shortened by 3 bases and J by 2 bases, with 8 bases between the two germline ends. CDR3 length: 13 residues. Germline V gene data show CDR1 as SGDLS and CDR2 as YYNGEE. Measured with immunoSEQ multiplex PCR; TCRdb has only the in-frame clones, and not every one. Of about 32,000 clones in the sample, 81% are singletons; the top ten hold about a sixth. Concerning this clone: Its antigen is undetermined.

The sample's time point: cycle 4 day 1 (C4D1), after six to seven weeks of nivolumab. Relapses following autologous stem cell transplantation were seen in all patients, with brentuximab vedotin exposure varying. Specimen: peripheral blood mononuclear cells (PBMCs), collected before the fourth cycle of nivolumab. J is TRBJ1-1 and V is TRBV9, with D possibly matching TRBD1 (6 bases). This clonotype was obtained from a human donor with classical Hodgkin lymphoma. The CDR3 DNA reads as TGTGCCAGCAGCGGGACAGCAAACACTGAAGCTTTCTTT. Encoded protein: CASSGTANTEAFF.